Following are 26 T cell receptor beta chains from one sample sequenced in a study of human T cells and chemical hapten exposure. Indicated time point: pre-sensitization, week 0. The treatment here: therapeutic diphenylcyclopropenone sensitization with weekly scalp DPC. In TCRdb, the RACE reads were re-called with MiXCR into one record per CDR3 protein. The sample yields 350,000 to 450,000 distinct CDR3 sequences, about 5.1% seen once. The sample in question was whole blood, obtained in connection with sensitization to the hapten diphenylcyclopropenone (DPC). The source is a woman in her fifties or sixties with alopecia areata. Some clones in this sample may be carry-over from other donors' samples.

This clonotype was counted many times. The rearrangement links TRBV29-1 to TRBJ2-5; 7 bases are shared with TRBD1. CDR1 SQVTM and CDR2 ANQGSEA come from the germline V gene. V lost 3 bases to trimming and J lost 1 base; unmatched junction nucleotides: 5. This CDR3 contains 14 residues. The CDR3, as DNA: TGCAGCGTTGATCCCGGGACAGTCCAAGAGACCCAGTACTTC. Protein sequence: CSVDPGTVQETQYF.

This clonotype was recorded at least ten times. The chain employs TRBV2 and TRBJ2-3; D gene unclear. Trimming pared 5 bases from V and 6 bases from J, leaving 6 bases between. CDR3 length: 11 amino acids. In germline, CDR1 is SNHLY, CDR2 FYNNEI. Written as DNA, the CDR3 is TGTGCCAGCAGTCTGGACGATACGCAGTATTTT. This gives the protein CASSLDDTQYF.

This clonotype was observed a few times. CDR3: CSVDGPSGYNEQFF. Here the CDR3 DNA reads TGCAGCGTTGATGGGCCTAGCGGGTACAATGAGCAGTTCTTC. This chain connects TRBV29-1 to TRBJ2-1; the match to TRBD2 covers 8 bases. The CDR3 runs to 14 residues. V lost 3 bases, J lost 4 bases, and 5 bases stayed unmatched. CDR1 is SQVTM, CDR2 ANQGSEA, per germline.

This clonotype was seen many times. J is TRBJ1-5 and V is TRBV15; D possibly corresponds to TRBD1 (5 bases). The CDR3 has 15 residues. Germline V gene sequence: CDR1 LNHNV, CDR2 YYDKDF (reference sequence). The V gene lost 0 bases and the J gene lost 5 bases, with 11 bases spanning the gap. CDR3 loop: CATSRDGRGDQPQHF. The CDR3 nucleotides read TGTGCCACCAGCAGAGATGGTAGGGGAGATCAGCCCCAGCATTTT.

This chain connects TRBV5-1 to TRBJ1-1; no reliable D call. The V end lost 0 bases, the J end lost 4 bases, and 13 bases lay between the germline ends. This CDR3 is built from 15 residues. The germline V gene encodes CDR1 SGHRS and CDR2 YFSETQ. The CDR3 sequence is CASSLESGPGTEAFF. CDR3 bases: TGCGCCAGCAGCTTGGAGTCTGGGCCCGGCACTGAAGCTTTCTTT.

This clonotype was counted ten times or more. CDR3 nucleotide sequence: TGTGCCAGCAGAGACGGTCGACAGGGAAGGGGTGAAAAACTGTTTTTT. Translated: CASRDGRQGRGEKLFF. The chain couples TRBV7-2 to TRBJ1-4, with 7 nucleotides matching TRBD1. The CDR3 has 16 residues. Trimming took 6 bases from V and 7 from J; bases not matched to a gene: 14. Germline CDR1 and CDR2: SGHTA and FQGNSA. The variable domain in full, completed from reference TRBV7-2 and TRBJ1-4, reads GAGVSQSPSNKVTEKGKDVELRCDPISGHTALYWYRQSLGQGLEFLIYFQGNSAPDKSGLPSDRFSAERTGGSVSTLTIQRTQQEDSAVYLCASRDGRQGRGEKLFFGSGTQLSVL.

This clonotype was seen at least ten times. The V and J genes are TRBV4-1 and TRBJ2-1; D possibly corresponds to TRBD2 (5 bases). The CDR3 is 12 amino acids. V was trimmed by 6 bases and J by 9 bases, leaving 12 bases between them. Germline V gives CDR1 MGHRA, CDR2 YSYEKL. As DNA, the CDR3 is TGCGCCAGCAGTCCGCGGGTGGGTGAGCAGTTCTTC. It encodes CASSPRVGEQFF.

This clonotype was detected many times. V usage is TRBV2 and J usage is TRBJ1-5, with 12 bases matching TRBD1. Germline V gives CDR1 SNHLY, CDR2 FYNNEI. With V trimmed by 8 bases and J by 0 bases, 8 bases remained unmatched. The CDR3 loop spans 17 amino acids. CDR3 in DNA: TGTGCCAGCGGGGGACAGGGGGCTACTTTTAGCAATCAGCCCCAGCATTTT. This encodes CASGGQGATFSNQPQHF.

This clonotype was counted many times. This chain connects TRBV5-6 to TRBJ1-5, with 7 bases lining up with TRBD1. The CDR3 is 15 residues long. Germline lookup yields CDR1 SGHDT and CDR2 YYEEEE. V trimming: 0 bases; J trimming: 11 bases; junction bases outside the gene matches: 11. CDR3 in amino acids: CASSLDGQAGRAQHF. The CDR3 DNA reads as TGTGCCAGCAGCTTGGATGGACAGGCCGGGAGGGCCCAGCATTTT.

Notes on this clonotype: This may arise from a read error, as a much more abundant clone is one base away. The chain uses TRBV6-5 and TRBJ2-7; possibly TRBD2 for D (6 bases). The germline V gene encodes CDR1 MNHEY and CDR2 SVGAGI. The CDR3 length is 14 residues. CDR3 sequence: CASGRDSSSYELYF. The CDR3 DNA is TGTGCCAGCGGCCGGGACTCGAGCTCCTACGAGCTGTACTTC.

Ten or more counts support this clonotype. This chain uses TRBV12-3 or TRBV12-4 with TRBJ1-1; D ambiguous. The V end lost 3 bases, the J end lost 4 bases, and 18 bases lay between the germline ends. The CDR3 covers 16 residues. CDR3 bases: TGTGCCAGCAGTTTCACGTTAGCGGGTAAGGGCACTGAAGCTTTCTTT. Encoded protein: CASSFTLAGKGTEAFF.

This sequence joins TRBV11-2 and TRBJ2-1; TRBD2 matches at 12 bases. Germline assignment: CDR1 SGHAT and CDR2 FQNNGV. The CDR3 has 16 amino acids. J lost 6 bases, V lost 5 bases, and 8 bases had no gene match. CDR3 bases: TGTGCCAGCAGCCCCGAACTAGCGGGAGGCTTCAATGAGCAGTTCTTC. Its translation is CASSPELAGGFNEQFF.

This clonotype has at least ten counts. The chain is built from TRBV27 and TRBJ1-5; no definite D call. The V gene's germline CDR1 is MNHEY and CDR2 SMNVEV (reference sequence). The CDR3 has 9 residues. V gave up 8 bases and J gave up 7 bases, with 3 bases separating them. The DNA of the CDR3 is TGTGCCAGCGGGCAGCCCCAGCATTTT. As protein: CASGQPQHF.

The gene calls are TRBV6-2 or TRBV6-3 and TRBJ2-3; TRBD2 is a possible D gene (5 bases). The V and J ends lost 7 bases and 5 bases respectively, with 16 bases between them. This CDR3 is built from 14 residues. CDR1 MNHEY and CDR2 SVGEGT come from the germline V gene. In DNA form, the CDR3 reads TGTGCCAGCACCACCCCCCAGCGGCAAGATACGCAGTATTTT. The encoded protein is CASTTPQRQDTQYF.

This clonotype was recorded many times. The chain is built from TRBV10-2 and TRBJ2-6; D unresolved. Trimming removed 4 bases at V and 4 bases at J, with 8 bases between. The CDR3 covers 14 residues. In germline, CDR1 is WSHSY, CDR2 SAAADI. The CDR3 reads CASSGHPGANVLTF. Here the CDR3 DNA reads TGCGCCAGCAGTGGACACCCCGGGGCCAACGTCCTGACTTTC.

This clonotype was picked up a small number of times. This chain links TRBV27 with TRBJ2-1; 11 bases are a match to TRBD2. J was trimmed by 8 bases and V by 0 bases; bases with no gene match: 9. This CDR3 spans 17 amino acids. CDR1 is MNHEY, CDR2 SMNVEV, per germline (reference sequence). In DNA, the CDR3 is TGTGCCAGCAGTTTATCCACTAGCGGGAGTTTGGTCGATGAGCAGTTCTTC. It is translated as CASSLSTSGSLVDEQFF.

The V and J genes are TRBV4-1 and TRBJ1-1, with D tentatively TRBD1 (6 bases). Looked up from germline, CDR1 is MGHRA and CDR2 is YSYEKL. The CDR3 is made up of 17 amino acids. The V gene lost 4 bases and the J gene lost 0 bases, with 18 bases spanning the gap. The CDR3 region is CASSPRGQNSLNTEAFF. The CDR3 nucleotides are TGCGCCAGCAGCCCCAGAGGACAGAATTCTTTGAACACTGAAGCTTTCTTT.

Remarks on this clonotype: A read error is possible here, since a much larger clone lies one base away. V and J are TRBV7-8 and TRBJ2-3, with D possibly being TRBD2 (6 bases). The CDR3 spans 16 residues. Germline V gene data show CDR1 as SGHVS and CDR2 as FQNEAQ. V was cut by 2 bases and J by 0 bases, with 12 bases left in between. CDR3 sequence: CASSLPRDSSTDTQYF. The DNA of the CDR3 is TGTGCCAGCAGCTTACCCAGGGACTCTAGCACAGATACGCAGTATTTT.

A few counts support this clonotype. The chain carries TRBV4-1 and TRBJ1-3, with D possibly matching TRBD1 (5 bases). Germline CDR1 and CDR2: MGHRA and YSYEKL. The CDR3 length is 15 residues. V lost 0 bases to trimming and J lost 2 bases, with 8 bases between them. The CDR3 nucleotides are TGCGCCAGCAGCCAAGATGCAGGGACTGGAAACACCATATATTTT. It yields the protein CASSQDAGTGNTIYF.

This clonotype was detected many times. This chain joins TRBV9 and TRBJ2-5; the D call may be TRBD1 or TRBD2 (5 bases each). V lost 0 bases and J lost 1, with 13 bases in between. The CDR3 contains 16 residues. CDR1 and CDR2 from the germline V gene are SGDLS and YYNGEE. The CDR3 spells CASSVAPQGTQETQYF. The CDR3 DNA sequence: TGTGCCAGCAGCGTAGCCCCTCAAGGGACCCAAGAGACCCAGTACTTC.

There are a few counts of this clonotype. The chain carries TRBV7-2 and TRBJ1-5; a weak D match, TRBD1 (5 bases). This CDR3 is built from 15 residues. Trimming shortened V by 5 bases and J by 6 bases, and 17 bases separated the two germline ends. CDR1 SGHTA and CDR2 FQGNSA come from the germline V gene. DNA for the CDR3: TGTGCCAGCAGCCCTTGGATCCAGGGCGGTCAGCCCCAGCATTTT. This encodes CASSPWIQGGQPQHF.

This clonotype has just a few counts. The J gene is TRBJ2-5, the V gene TRBV6-2 or TRBV6-3; 14 positions agree with TRBD2. The CDR3 contains 16 residues. Germline V gene lookup returns CDR1 MNHEY and CDR2 SVGEGT. V trimming: 6 bases; J trimming: 0 bases; junction bases outside the gene matches: 3. Written as DNA, the CDR3 is TGTGCCAGCAGGGGACTAGCGGGAGATAACCAAGAGACCCAGTACTTC. This gives the protein CASRGLAGDNQETQYF.

This clonotype was counted ten times or more. The chain has TRBV20-1 and TRBJ2-3; 15 bases fit TRBD2. V dropped 6 bases and J dropped 6; count of bases not matched to a gene: 16. The germline CDR1 and CDR2 sequences are DFQATT and SNEGSKA (reference sequence). This CDR3 has 18 residues. CDR3 coding DNA: TGCAGTGCGGGAGGACTAGCGGGGGGGTTGGACCCTATGGATACGCAGTATTTT. Translation: CSAGGLAGGLDPMDTQYF.

The sample holds a few counts of this clonotype. The chain couples TRBV3-1 to TRBJ2-5; a weak D match, TRBD1 (5 bases). With 0 bases removed from V and 1 base from J, the gap between germline ends came to 12 bases. The length of the CDR3 is 16 residues. CDR1 LGHDT and CDR2 YNNKEL come from the germline V gene (reference sequence). This chain's CDR3 is CASSQDRGRVQETQYF. CDR3 sequence (DNA): TGTGCCAGCAGCCAAGATCGTGGCAGGGTCCAAGAGACCCAGTACTTC.

In this sample, this clonotype turned up many times. This rearrangement joins TRBV7-9 to TRBJ2-1; D not certain. V gave up 9 bases and J gave up 0 bases, with 12 bases separating them. Looked up from germline, CDR1 is SEHNR and CDR2 is FQNEAQ (reference sequence). This CDR3 has 14 amino acids. The CDR3, as DNA: TGTGCCAGTCGGCAGGAGAGCTCCTACAATGAGCAGTTCTTC. Translating it yields CASRQESSYNEQFF.

Comment on this clonotype: A much larger clone lies one base from this, so it may be a read error. The V call is TRBV12-3 or TRBV12-4, the J call TRBJ1-2; no clear D. There are 13 residues in the CDR3. The CDR3 sequence is CASSPAPLYVYTF. CDR3 nucleotide sequence: TGTGCCAGCAGTCCCGCCCCGCTCTATGTCTACACCTTC.